The 18 T cell receptor beta chains given below trace back to one sample, sequenced in a study of blood T cells in healthy people across ages. A second 7 to 11 cycle PCR used barcoded and J-beta primers. TCRdb independently ran MiXCR on the 5' RACE reads; one entry per CDR3 protein. The data contain fewer than 750,000 distinct CDR3 sequences, 47% of them singletons. Material: blood. These receptors were taken from a man older than 75 in good health.

V and J are TRBV5-1 and TRBJ1-2, with D perhaps TRBD1 (6 bases). Germline V lookup: CDR1 SGHRS, CDR2 YFSETQ. The V and J ends lost 4 bases and 6 bases respectively, with 19 bases between them. CDR3 size: 15 residues. CDR3 sequence: CASSPVGGAEDGYTF. The CDR3 bases are TGCGCCAGCAGCCCTGTCGGGGGGGCGGAAGATGGCTACACCTTC.

The rearrangement uses TRBV29-1 and TRBJ2-2; D is ambiguous. This CDR3 is built from 13 residues. The V gene's germline CDR1 is SQVTM and CDR2 ANQGSEA. Trimming removed 7 bases at V and 6 bases at J, with 15 bases between. CDR3 sequence: CSGELGVAGELFF. In DNA, the CDR3 is TGCAGCGGCGAACTTGGGGTGGCCGGGGAGCTGTTTTTT.

This chain uses TRBV11-2 with TRBJ2-3, with D maybe TRBD2 (5 bases). Germline V gene sequence: CDR1 SGHAT, CDR2 FQNNGV. This CDR3 is built from 16 residues. V lost 0 bases and J lost 5, with 15 bases in between. The CDR3, as DNA: TGTGCCAGCAGCTTAGATATGGGAGTTAACCTAGATACGCAGTATTTT. Protein: CASSLDMGVNLDTQYF. The entire variable domain, with the rest obtained from reference TRBV11-2 and TRBJ2-3, is as follows: EAGVAQSPRYKIIEKRQSVAFWCNPISGHATLYWYQQILGQGPKLLIQFQNNGVVDDSQLPKDRFSAERLKGVDSTLKIQPAKLEDSAVYLCASSLDMGVNLDTQYFGPGTRLTVL.

This clonotype was detected many times. The chain has TRBV6-5 and TRBJ2-1; 9 nucleotides agree with TRBD1. Germline-derived CDR1 and CDR2 are MNHEY and SVGAGI. CDR3 length equals 15 residues. V shed 5 bases and J 9 bases; nucleotides not matched to a gene: 11. CDR3 sequence (DNA): TGTGCCAGCAGTCAACAGGGGGCTATCCCCAGTGAGCAGTTCTTC. Its translation is CASSQQGAIPSEQFF.

The chain employs TRBV10-3 and TRBJ2-1; TRBD2 matches at 10 bases. This CDR3 has 18 amino acids. Trimming removed 4 bases from V and 0 bases from J; junction bases left unmatched: 9. Germline V CDR1 and CDR2: ENHRY, SYGVKD. The DNA for the CDR3 is TGTGCCATCAGTGGAACCGGGGCTAGCGGGAGCTCCTACAATGAGCAGTTCTTC. This encodes CAISGTGASGSSYNEQFF.

The chain couples TRBV4-2 to TRBJ2-1, with a weak D call TRBD1 (6 bases). Germline CDR1 is LGHNA and CDR2 is YNFKEQ. The length of the CDR3 is 16 residues. Deletions cut 3 bases from V and 0 bases from J, with 12 bases between. CDR3 loop: CASSQARQASYNEQFF. The CDR3 region has the DNA TGTGCCAGCAGCCAGGCAAGACAGGCCTCCTACAATGAGCAGTTCTTC.

The J gene is TRBJ2-7, the V gene TRBV7-2; 14 nucleotides line up with TRBD2. Germline trimming cut 4 bases from V and 6 bases from J; bases unmatched to any gene: 11. The CDR3 spans 17 residues. Germline CDR1 and CDR2: SGHTA and FQGNSA. CDR3 sequence: CASSSGTSGRTSPEQYF. CDR3 DNA: TGTGCCAGCAGCTCCGGGACTAGCGGGAGAACATCCCCCGAGCAGTACTTC.

In this sample, this clonotype turned up a few times. The rearrangement joins TRBV24-1 to TRBJ2-5, with D hard to call. The V gene lost 5 bases and the J gene lost 0 bases, with 3 bases spanning the gap. Germline V gene data show CDR1 as KGHDR and CDR2 as SFDVKD. The CDR3 is made up of 12 amino acids. The CDR3 loop reads CATSGYQETQYF. CDR3 sequence (DNA): TGTGCCACCAGTGGTTACCAAGAGACCCAGTACTTC.

There are many counts of this clonotype. V and J are TRBV30 and TRBJ1-2; D is undetermined. The CDR3 is made up of 12 amino acids. V lost 0 bases, J lost 5 bases, and 7 bases lay in between. Germline CDR1 GTSNPN, CDR2 SVGIG (reference sequence). The CDR3 region is CAWSVGTYGYTF. CDR3 sequence (DNA): TGTGCCTGGAGTGTTGGTACATATGGCTACACCTTC. Variable domain in full (rest from reference TRBV30 and TRBJ1-2): SQTIHQWPATLVQPVGSPLSLECTVEGTSNPNLYWYRQAAGRGLQLLFYSVGIGQISSEVPQNLSASRPQDRQFILSSKKLLLSDSGFYLCAWSVGTYGYTFGSGTRLTVV.

V usage is TRBV5-1 and J usage is TRBJ1-6; the D gene is possibly TRBD1 (6 bases). The V end was cut by 0 bases, the J end by 9 bases, with 13 bases between. Germline assignment: CDR1 SGHRS and CDR2 YFSETQ. The CDR3 length is 15 residues. The CDR3 sequence: CASSLGQGFVSPLHF. CDR3 DNA sequence: TGCGCCAGCAGCTTGGGGCAGGGGTTCGTTTCACCCCTCCACTTT.

This clonotype has a handful of counts. V and J are TRBV7-2 and TRBJ1-2; 10 bases fit TRBD1. J lost 4 bases, V lost 5 bases, and 7 bases had no gene match. The CDR3 has 15 amino acids. CDR1 SGHTA and CDR2 FQGNSA come from the germline V gene. CDR3 in amino acids: CASSVDRGQAYGYTF. The CDR3 nucleotides are TGTGCCAGCAGCGTCGACAGGGGGCAGGCCTATGGCTACACCTTC.

This clonotype was counted between two and nine times. This chain joins TRBV9 and TRBJ2-1; 10 bases match TRBD2. With 0 bases clipped from V and 6 bases from J, the junction kept 3 bases outside the gene matches. The CDR3 is 15 residues long. Germline V gives CDR1 SGDLS, CDR2 YYNGEE. The CDR3 nucleotides are TGTGCCAGCAGCGTAGTAGGGACTAGCGCCAATGAGCAGTTCTTC. Translated: CASSVVGTSANEQFF.

The chain employs TRBV5-1 and TRBJ2-5; weak D call: TRBD2 (6 bases). This CDR3 comprises 13 residues. Trimming took off 7 bases at V and 1 base at J, with 11 bases between the two ends. From germline, CDR1 is SGHRS and CDR2 YFSETQ. CDR3 sequence reads: CASSGLIQETQYF. In DNA, the CDR3 is TGCGCCAGCTCCGGACTAATCCAAGAGACCCAGTACTTC.

This clonotype was picked up a small number of times. The rearrangement joins TRBV7-2 to TRBJ2-7; 9 positions agree with TRBD2. The germline V gene encodes CDR1 SGHTA and CDR2 FQGNSA. Germline trimming cut 4 bases from V and 6 bases from J; bases unmatched to any gene: 16. The CDR3 is 17 amino acids. The CDR3, as DNA: TGTGCCAGCAGCTCGGTAGCGGGGGCCTCGTACTGGGTCGAGCAGTACTTC. Protein sequence: CASSSVAGASYWVEQYF.

This clonotype was found a few times. This chain uses TRBV6-5 with TRBJ1-1; D unresolved. The ends were cut back, 0 bases at V and 8 bases at J, with 13 bases in the middle. The CDR3 covers 14 residues. The germline V gene encodes CDR1 MNHEY and CDR2 SVGAGI. CDR3 DNA: TGTGCCAGCAGTTACTCGAGTGGCTTTGGGGAAGCTTTCTTT. It yields the protein CASSYSSGFGEAFF.

This chain links TRBV29-1 with TRBJ1-5; D is uncertain. Germline loops: CDR1 SQVTM, CDR2 ANQGSEA. CDR3 length: 14 amino acids. V lost 1 base, J lost 0 bases, and 7 bases lay in between. The CDR3 region has the DNA TGCAGCGTTGAAGCAGAACATAGCAATCAGCCCCAGCATTTT. Translated, it gives CSVEAEHSNQPQHF.

A note on this clonotype: Possible read error: a much larger clone is one base away. V is TRBV6-6 and J is TRBJ1-1; 7 bases fit TRBD1. This CDR3 is built from 14 residues. The germline V gene has CDR1 MNHNY and CDR2 SVGAGI (reference sequence). The DNA of the CDR3 is TGTGCCGGCAGTTCAGGGACAGTGAACACTGAAGCTTTCTTT. Its translation: CAGSSGTVNTEAFF.

This clonotype came up many times. The rearrangement uses TRBV6-5 and TRBJ2-3; D is possibly TRBD1 or TRBD2 (5 bases each). From germline, CDR1 is MNHEY and CDR2 SVGAGI. The V and J ends lost 6 bases and 2 bases respectively, with 12 bases between them. The CDR3 has 14 amino acids. The CDR3 nucleotides are TGTGCCAGCAGCCCGGGACGGCTCACAGATACGCAGTATTTT. It encodes CASSPGRLTDTQYF.